The T cell receptor beta chain described here comes from a study of T-cell memory formation after mild COVID-19. On the study more broadly: Clusters of TCRs were largely donor specific. Study results and caveats: Contracting clones localized mainly to CM and EM when CD4+ and mainly to EMRA when CD8+. Detection of some responders pre-infection suggested pre-existing cross-reactive memory T cells participated.

Comment on this clonotype: The antigen is not known.

Via MiXCR, TCRdb re-called the 5' RACE reads, giving one row per CDR3 protein. The sample comprises approximately 60,000 distinct CDR3 sequences, approximately 9.5% of which are singletons, and roughly 1.2% rests with the top ten. Germline V gene lookup returns CDR1 ENHRY and CDR2 SYGVKD. CDR3 length equals 16 residues. Losses at the gene ends were 2 bases for V and 5 bases for J; bases not matched to a gene: 6. The receptor's source is a man in his late teens or twenties who had mild COVID-19 (a few samples of this study predate the infection). Cell type and time point are not known. V usage is TRBV10-3 and J usage is TRBJ2-5, with TRBD1 matching over 12 bases. The sequenced sample was PBMCs or a T cell subset sorted from them (not recorded which). In DNA form, the CDR3 reads TGTGCCATCAGTGAGGGGGGACAGGGGGCGAGGGAGACCCAGTACTTC. Protein: CAISEGGQGARETQYF.